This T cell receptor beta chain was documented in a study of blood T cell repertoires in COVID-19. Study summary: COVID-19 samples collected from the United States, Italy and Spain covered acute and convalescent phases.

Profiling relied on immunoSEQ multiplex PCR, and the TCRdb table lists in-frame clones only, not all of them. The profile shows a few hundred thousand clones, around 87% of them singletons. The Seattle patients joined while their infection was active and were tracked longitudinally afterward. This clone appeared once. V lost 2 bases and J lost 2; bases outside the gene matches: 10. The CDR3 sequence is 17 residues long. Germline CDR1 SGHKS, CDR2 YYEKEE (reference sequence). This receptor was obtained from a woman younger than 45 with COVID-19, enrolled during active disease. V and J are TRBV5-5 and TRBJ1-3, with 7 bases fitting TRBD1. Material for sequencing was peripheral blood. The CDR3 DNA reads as TGTGCCAGCAGCTTTCACCTCGGGACAGTCGCTGGAAACACCATATATTTT. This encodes CASSFHLGTVAGNTIYF.